These 8 T cell receptor beta chains were all obtained from the same sample, sequenced in a study of shared clonotypes between healthy human individuals. Measured with immunoSEQ multiplex PCR; TCRdb has only the in-frame clones, and not every one. Counted here are about 590,000 clones, nearly 97% occurring once; the ten biggest clones make up around 0.11%. Naive-designated CD8 cells lacked CD45RO, were positively enriched for CCR7, and omitted terminally differentiated effector memory CD45RA+ cells. Sequencing input: naive CD8+ T cells sorted from blood. These TCRs come from a woman in her twenties or thirties in good health.

In regard to this clone: Other nucleotide sequences in the sample specify the same CDR3. This chain links TRBV7-9 with TRBJ2-7; D uncertain. The germline gives CDR1 SEHNR, CDR2 FQNEAQ (reference sequence). V was cut by 3 bases and J by 0 bases, with 6 bases left in between. The CDR3 is 13 amino acids. CDR3 coding DNA: TGTGCCAGCAGCTTCCCTAGCTCCTACGAGCAGTACTTC. This encodes CASSFPSSYEQYF.

The chain combines TRBV6-5 with TRBJ2-3; D not resolved. The CDR3 extends over 12 amino acids. CDR1 and CDR2 from the germline V gene are MNHEY and SVGAGI. V gave up 4 bases and J gave up 5 bases, with 7 bases separating them. DNA of the CDR3: TGTGCCAGCAGTTTCCTGGGAGATACGCAGTATTTT. Translation: CASSFLGDTQYF.

The rearrangement links TRBV4-2 to TRBJ1-1; D ambiguous. V shed 4 bases and J shed 1 base, with 7 bases lying between them. Germline V lookup: CDR1 LGHNA, CDR2 YNFKEQ. The CDR3 spans 13 residues. CDR3 nucleotide sequence: TGTGCCAGCAGCCCCTGGGGGAACACTGAAGCTTTCTTT. As protein: CASSPWGNTEAFF.

V gene TRBV13 combines with J gene TRBJ2-1, with D hard to call. V was pared by 4 bases and J by 9 bases, with 19 bases between. Germline loops: CDR1 PRHDT, CDR2 FYEKMQ (reference sequence). The length of the CDR3 is 15 residues. This CDR3 is CASSSSGPSRAEQFF. For the CDR3, the DNA is TGTGCCAGCAGCTCATCCGGGCCGTCTAGAGCTGAGCAGTTCTTC.

Concerning this clone: Other nucleotide sequences in the sample specify the same CDR3. The chain carries TRBV9 and TRBJ2-1; 10 bases line up with TRBD2. This CDR3 spans 15 amino acids. The V and J ends lost 5 bases and 4 bases, in that order; junction bases with no gene match: 6. Germline V gives CDR1 SGDLS, CDR2 YYNGEE. CDR3 in DNA: TGTGCCAGCAGTCCCGGACTAGCGGAGTACAATGAGCAGTTCTTC. It codes for CASSPGLAEYNEQFF.

The chain employs TRBV7-9 and TRBJ2-7, with TRBD2 matching 7 bases. The length of the CDR3 is 14 residues. Trimming cost V 5 bases and J 3 bases; bases outside gene matches: 7. Germline CDR1 is SEHNR and CDR2 is FQNEAQ (reference sequence). CDR3 nucleotide sequence: TGTGCCAGCAGCATGGGGGGGGACCTCTACGAGCAGTACTTC. Its protein is CASSMGGDLYEQYF.

This chain uses TRBV15 with TRBJ1-5, with D perhaps TRBD1 (5 bases). Trimming cost V 5 bases and J 6 bases, with 23 bases left between them. The CDR3 length is 17 residues. Germline V gives CDR1 LNHNV, CDR2 YYDKDF (reference sequence). CDR3 nucleotides: TGTGCCACCAGCGGACTACCCAGGGAGGAGTTCAGTCAGCCCCAGCATTTT. This sequence encodes CATSGLPREEFSQPQHF.

This chain links TRBV28 with TRBJ2-5, with TRBD1 matching over 7 bases. This CDR3 region has 15 residues. Germline CDR1 MDHEN, CDR2 SYDVKM. V lost 3 bases and J lost 2; bases outside the gene matches: 6. CDR3 bases: TGTGCCAGCAGTTTTTCGACAGGGCTACAAGAGACCCAGTACTTC. It is translated as CASSFSTGLQETQYF.